Listed below are T cell receptor beta chains from one sample, sequenced in a study of cytomegalovirus exposure and HLA in healthy donors. The method was immunoSEQ multiplex PCR; TCRdb's version includes in-frame clones alone and lacks a portion of them. Here the sample spans roughly 180,000 clones, over 70% being singletons. Material: PBMCs. The receptor source for this set is a boy younger than 10 in good health and CMV-seronegative. Each CDR3 is given with its conserved first and last residue. The D gene is left open where the match is weak. Only part of the rows carry a size: once, few, many, or a class if the clone is expanded.

j_call clone_size d_call v_call cdr3_aa cdr3_nt
TRBJ1-1 few NA TRBV5-5 CASSQDSTGEDTEAFF TGTGCCAGCAGCCAAGACTCGACAGGAGAGGACACTGAAGCTTTCTTT
TRBJ2-3 NA TRBD2 TRBV9 CASSVSAGDRTDTQYF TGTGCCAGCAGCGTAAGCGCGGGGGACCGCACAGATACGCAGTATTTT
TRBJ2-7 NA NA TRBV5-6 CASSSLPVNEQYF TGTGCCAGCAGCTCCCTCCCAGTCAACGAGCAGTACTTC
TRBJ1-3 NA TRBD1 TRBV5-1 CASSRDSSGNTIYF TGCGCCAGCAGCCGGGACAGCTCTGGAAACACCATATATTTT
TRBJ1-2 NA NA TRBV6-5 CASSSIQDNYGYTF TGTGCCAGCAGTTCCATACAGGATAACTATGGCTACACCTTC
TRBJ2-2 once TRBD2 TRBV4-2 CASSLARRTSGRAVNTGELFF TGTGCCAGCAGCCTAGCAAGAAGGACTAGCGGGAGGGCGGTGAACACCGGGGAGCTGTTTTTT
TRBJ2-3 NA TRBD2 TRBV7-2 CASSFIDSGAQTQYF TGTGCCAGCAGCTTCATCGACAGCGGGGCGCAAACGCAGTATTTT
TRBJ2-3 NA TRBD2 TRBV9 CASSVSGRALDTQYF TGTGCCAGCAGCGTTAGCGGGAGGGCCCTAGACACGCAGTATTTT
TRBJ1-2 NA TRBD1 TRBV7-9 CASSDVRTGDNYGYTF TGTGCCAGCAGCGACGTGAGGACAGGGGATAACTATGGCTACACCTTC
TRBJ2-6 NA TRBD2 TRBV30 CAWSGTSSGANVLTF TGTGCCTGGTCCGGGACTAGCTCTGGGGCCAACGTCCTGACTTTC
TRBJ1-6 few NA TRBV7-8 CASSLGISGTLNSPLHF TGTGCCAGCAGCTTAGGGATATCCGGGACACTCAATTCACCCCTCCACTTT
TRBJ1-4 NA NA TRBV2 CASSGQASNEKLFF TGTGCCAGCAGTGGGCAGGCCTCTAATGAAAAACTGTTTTTT
TRBJ2-5 NA NA TRBV6-5 CASSYSTGQETQYF TGTGCCAGCAGTTACTCGACAGGCCAAGAGACCCAGTACTTC
TRBJ2-1 NA NA TRBV5-1 CASSLVRGLHNEQFF TGCGCCAGCAGCTTGGTCCGGGGACTGCACAATGAGCAGTTCTTC
TRBJ2-1 NA TRBD1 TRBV6-5 CASSQPGTAYNEQFF TGTGCCAGCAGTCAGCCCGGGACAGCCTACAATGAGCAGTTCTTC
TRBJ1-5 NA TRBD1 TRBV19 CASSISSGTGFNQPQHF TGTGCCAGTAGTATATCATCCGGGACAGGGTTCAATCAGCCCCAGCATTTT
TRBJ2-7 NA NA TRBV15 CATSRGDSGGYEQYF TGTGCCACCAGCAGAGGGGACTCTGGGGGCTACGAGCAGTACTTC
TRBJ2-3 NA TRBD2 TRBV4-3 CASSQRGGQDTQYF TGCGCCAGCAGCCAGCGGGGGGGACAAGATACGCAGTATTTT
TRBJ2-7 NA NA TRBV23-1 CASSQSKAWGREQYF TGCGCCAGCAGTCAATCTAAGGCCTGGGGCCGCGAGCAGTACTTC
TRBJ1-5 NA TRBD1 TRBV12-5 CASGLVLGQGADYSNQPQHF TGTGCTAGTGGTTTGGTACTAGGACAGGGGGCCGACTATAGCAATCAGCCCCAGCATTTT
TRBJ2-3 once TRBD1 TRBV9 CASGGQGATDTQYF TGTGCCAGTGGGGGGCAGGGGGCCACAGATACGCAGTATTTT
TRBJ2-1 few TRBD2 TRBV9 CASSSSGSPYNEQFF TGTGCCAGCAGCTCTAGCGGGAGCCCCTACAATGAGCAGTTCTTC
TRBJ1-2 once NA TRBV15 CATSRDQDGYTF TGTGCCACCAGCAGAGATCAGGATGGCTACACCTTC
TRBJ1-3 once TRBD1 TRBV6-5 CASSHRGNSGNTIYF TGTGCCAGCAGCCACAGGGGGAACTCTGGAAACACCATATATTTT
TRBJ2-7 NA NA TRBV2 CASSRLPGFEQYF TGTGCCAGCAGTCGTCTCCCGGGGTTCGAGCAGTACTTC
TRBJ2-2 NA TRBD2 TRBV4-3 CASSQVTGTSAGELFF TGCGCCAGCAGCCAAGTTACCGGGACTAGCGCCGGGGAGCTGTTTTTT
TRBJ2-3 NA NA TRBV7-2 CASSPGLATDTQYF TGTGCCAGCAGCCCGGGACTCGCCACAGATACGCAGTATTTT
TRBJ1-5 NA NA TRBV29-1 CSVIDGGGNQPQHF TGCAGCGTTATCGATGGGGGGGGGAATCAGCCCCAGCATTTT
TRBJ1-5 NA NA TRBV30 CAWSPGTSNQPQHF TGTGCCTGGAGTCCCGGGACAAGCAATCAGCCCCAGCATTTT
TRBJ2-2 NA TRBD2 TRBV5-1 CASSRWERGYTGELFF TGCGCCAGCAGTCGGTGGGAGCGGGGCTACACCGGGGAGCTGTTTTTT
TRBJ1-1 NA NA TRBV19 CAAKTGRGTEAFF TGTGCCGCCAAGACTGGGAGGGGGACTGAAGCTTTCTTT
TRBJ2-7 NA NA TRBV18 CASSPGSGNEQYF TGTGCCAGCTCACCCGGGTCAGGGAACGAGCAGTACTTC
TRBJ2-1 NA NA TRBV6-5 CASRTTGMGYNEQFF TGTGCCAGCAGGACCACGGGGATGGGATACAATGAGCAGTTCTTC
TRBJ1-3 NA NA TRBV6-1 CASKVSAGVGNTIYF TGTGCCAGCAAGGTTTCGGCAGGGGTTGGAAACACCATATATTTT
TRBJ2-7 NA TRBD2 TRBV11-1 CASSLGAGSYEQYF TGTGCCAGCAGCTTAGGAGCGGGAAGCTACGAGCAGTACTTC
TRBJ1-3 once NA TRBV30 CAWSDLDWLGNTIYF TGTGCCTGGAGTGATCTCGACTGGCTTGGAAACACCATATATTTT
TRBJ2-5 NA NA TRBV7-8 CASSYATGQETQYF TGTGCCAGCAGCTATGCAACGGGACAAGAGACCCAGTACTTC
TRBJ2-3 NA TRBD2 TRBV7-2 CASSAPGLAGTDTQYF TGTGCCAGCAGCGCGCCGGGACTAGCTGGCACAGATACGCAGTATTTT
TRBJ2-7 NA TRBD1 TRBV6-1 CASSRGQGYEQYF TGTGCCAGCAGTCGGGGACAGGGCTACGAGCAGTACTTC
TRBJ2-3 NA TRBD2 TRBV19 CASSLGTSGRRDTQYF TGTGCCAGTAGCTTAGGTACTAGCGGGAGACGGGATACGCAGTATTTT
TRBJ1-1 NA NA TRBV7-2 CASSLLPLTEAFF TGTGCCAGCAGCCTATTACCGCTTACTGAAGCTTTCTTT
TRBJ2-3 NA TRBD2 TRBV7-2 CASSLRGLAGYTDTQYF TGTGCCAGCAGCTTACGGGGGCTAGCGGGGTACACAGATACGCAGTATTTT
TRBJ1-5 NA TRBD1 TRBV4-1 CASSPGQPGPPQHF TGCGCCAGCAGCCCGGGACAGCCCGGCCCGCCCCAGCATTTT
TRBJ1-1 NA NA TRBV27 CASGSSLNTEAFF TGTGCCAGCGGTAGCAGCTTGAACACTGAAGCTTTCTTT
TRBJ2-1 NA TRBD2 TRBV2 CASSQRTSGRSEQFF TGTGCCAGCAGTCAGCGAACTAGCGGGAGATCTGAGCAGTTCTTC
TRBJ2-2 NA NA TRBV6-6 CASSDVGLQTGELFF TGTGCCAGCAGTGATGTTGGACTACAAACCGGGGAGCTGTTTTTT
TRBJ1-5 NA NA TRBV27 CASSLLSPDQPQHF TGTGCCAGCAGTTTATTGTCTCCGGATCAGCCCCAGCATTTT
TRBJ2-3 NA TRBD2 TRBV7-9 CASSLDGGGTDTQYF TGTGCCAGCAGCTTAGACGGCGGGGGGACAGATACGCAGTATTTT
TRBJ1-5 few NA TRBV6-5 CASSQGFGNQPQHF TGTGCCAGCAGTCAGGGGTTTGGGAATCAGCCCCAGCATTTT
TRBJ2-3 NA TRBD2 TRBV5-1 CASSLWTSGSSDTQYF TGCGCCAGCAGCCTGTGGACTAGCGGGAGTTCAGATACGCAGTATTTT
TRBJ1-5 NA NA TRBV18 CASSNGQNQPQHF TGTGCCAGCTCAAATGGCCAGAATCAGCCCCAGCATTTT
TRBJ2-3 NA TRBD2 TRBV6-5 CASSSTTSGTDTQYF TGTGCCAGCAGTTCGACGACTAGCGGCACAGATACGCAGTATTTT
TRBJ2-5 NA NA TRBV27 CASSRPGRQTQYF TGTGCCAGCAGTAGACCCGGGAGACAGACCCAGTACTTC
TRBJ1-4 NA TRBD1 TRBV6-1 CASSATGGTGKKLFF TGTGCCAGCAGTGCAACCGGGGGGACAGGGAAAAAACTGTTTTTT
TRBJ2-5 NA NA TRBV27 CASSLGRREETQYF TGTGCCAGCAGTTTAGGGCGGAGGGAAGAGACCCAGTACTTC